Listed below are T cell receptor beta chains from one sample, sequenced in a study of regulatory T cells in long-lasting Graves disease. TCRdb redid the calling of the multiplex PCR reads with MiXCR, one entry per CDR3 protein. Of fewer than 650,000 distinct CDR3 sequences in the sample, approximately 15% were seen once. A further study also used this sample, focusing on T cells in Graves' hyperthyroidism and ophthalmopathy.

Specimen: peripheral blood mononuclear cells (PBMCs), collected at new diagnosis, from a patient treated with antithyroid drugs. The receptors derive from a woman in her twenties or thirties with Graves disease. Each CDR3 is given with its conserved first and last residue. A D gene is named only where the DNA matches it firmly. Where a row states a size, it is once, few, many or the class of an expanded clone; other rows omit it.

V: TRBV19
J: TRBJ1-5
size: many
D: TRBD1
DNA: TGTGCCAGTAGTTCGGGACAGGGAATCAATCAGCCCCAGCATTTT
CDR3: CASSSGQGINQPQHF

V: TRBV6-2/TRBV6-3
J: TRBJ1-2
size: -
D: -
DNA: TGTGCCAGCAGTGAAGGGGCGACAGGCCACGGCTATGGCTACACCTTC
CDR3: CASSEGATGHGYGYTF

V: TRBV12-3/TRBV12-4
J: TRBJ1-2
size: -
D: TRBD1
DNA: TGTGCCAGCAGTTTAATCGTAACAGGGGCTAACTATGGCTACACCTTC
CDR3: CASSLIVTGANYGYTF

V: TRBV10-1
J: TRBJ1-5
size: many
D: -
DNA: TGCGCCAGCAGGGTTTTTCATCAGCCCCAGCATTTT
CDR3: CASRVFHQPQHF

V: TRBV28
J: TRBJ1-2
size: -
D: TRBD1
DNA: TGTGCCAGCAGCAGCCGACAGGGGATGAATTACTATGGCTACACCTTC
CDR3: CASSSRQGMNYYGYTF

V: TRBV3-1
J: TRBJ2-7
size: few
D: -
DNA: TGTGCCAGCAGCCAGTCAGCTAACCTGAACTACGAGCAGTACTTC
CDR3: CASSQSANLNYEQYF

V: TRBV28
J: TRBJ1-1
size: many
D: -
DNA: TGTGCCAGCAGCCCACATGGGGGGGGGGGCACTGAAGCTTTCTTT
CDR3: CASSPHGGGGTEAFF

V: TRBV19
J: TRBJ1-5
size: -
D: -
DNA: TGTGCCAGTAGTGGGGGGGGGAGGTATCAGCCCCAGCATTTT
CDR3: CASSGGGRYQPQHF

V: TRBV20-1
J: TRBJ1-4
size: -
D: -
DNA: TGCAGTGCTAGGCAATCATTAGGGGAAAAACTGTTTTTT
CDR3: CSARQSLGEKLFF

V: TRBV24-1
J: TRBJ2-7
size: few
D: -
DNA: TGTGCCACCAGTTTCGGGGACGAGCAGTACTTC
CDR3: CATSFGDEQYF

V: TRBV12-3/TRBV12-4
J: TRBJ2-1
size: many
D: -
DNA: TGTGCCAGCAGTTTGGGGTCCAGCGTCTCCTACAATGAGCAGTTCTTC
CDR3: CASSLGSSVSYNEQFF

V: TRBV15
J: TRBJ2-7
size: many
D: -
DNA: TGTGCCACCAGCAGAGAATCTCGACCGCCTGGGAACGAGCAGTACTTC
CDR3: CATSRESRPPGNEQYF

V: TRBV12-3/TRBV12-4
J: TRBJ2-7
size: many
D: TRBD2
DNA: TGTGCCAGCACCTCTAGCGGGGGCCCCTACGAGCAGTACTTC
CDR3: CASTSSGGPYEQYF

V: TRBV20-1
J: TRBJ1-1
size: once
D: -
DNA: TGCAGTGCTAGAGTTTCGTTCTTGAACACTGAAGCTTTCTTT
CDR3: CSARVSFLNTEAFF

V: TRBV24-1
J: TRBJ2-1
size: many
D: -
DNA: TGTGCCACCAGTGATTTAGGCAGGAGCTCCTACAATGAGCAGTTCTTC
CDR3: CATSDLGRSSYNEQFF